A selection of T cell receptor beta chains follows, all from one sample in a study of blood T cells in healthy people across ages. TCRdb re-called the 5' RACE reads through MiXCR, storing one row per CDR3 protein. The table includes roughly 700,000 distinct CDR3 sequences, approximately 49% detected once. Sequencing input: blood. The receptors come from a woman aged 55 to 70 in good health. Both conserved end residues are part of each CDR3. The D gene is left open where the match is weak. The size of a clone is reported for some rows only, either as once, few or many, or as a class for expanded clones.

v_call	clone_size	d_call	j_call	cdr3_aa	cdr3_nt
TRBV3-1	NA	NA	TRBJ2-5	CASSQDPPAGMEYQETQYF	TGTGCCAGCAGCCAAGACCCGCCGGCCGGGATGGAGTACCAAGAGACCCAGTACTTC
TRBV7-8	NA	NA	TRBJ2-4	CASRWLRDKDFKNIQYF	TGTGCCAGCAGATGGCTCCGGGACAAAGATTTCAAAAACATTCAGTACTTC
TRBV9	NA	TRBD2	TRBJ2-5	CANSVNLAGSQETQYF	TGTGCCAACAGCGTAAACCTAGCGGGGTCCCAAGAGACCCAGTACTTC
TRBV4-3	NA	TRBD1	TRBJ2-3	CASSQETGNWGTQYF	TGCGCCAGCAGCCAAGAGACAGGGAACTGGGGTACGCAGTATTTT
TRBV20-1	few	NA	TRBJ2-7	CSARDPNGLYEQYF	TGCAGTGCTAGAGATCCGAACGGGCTCTACGAGCAGTACTTC
TRBV28	NA	TRBD2	TRBJ2-7	CASSLPWGLASNEQYF	TGTGCCAGCAGTTTACCGTGGGGACTAGCCTCCAATGAGCAGTACTTC
TRBV29-1	NA	NA	TRBJ2-7	CSVLASGAGHEQYF	TGCAGCGTTCTCGCGTCCGGGGCGGGCCACGAGCAGTACTTC
TRBV29-1	NA	TRBD2	TRBJ2-5	CSVVGTSGSLNVQYF	TGCAGCGTTGTCGGAACTAGCGGGAGTTTGAATGTGCAGTACTTC
TRBV7-2	many	NA	TRBJ2-7	CASSLRTEFSYEQYF	TGTGCCAGCAGCTTACGGACAGAATTCTCCTACGAGCAGTACTTC
TRBV6-2/TRBV6-3	NA	TRBD2	TRBJ2-5	CASSPNTRTSGRGNRETQYF	TGTGCCAGCAGTCCCAATACCCGGACTAGCGGGAGGGGCAACCGAGAGACCCAGTACTTC
TRBV20-1	few	TRBD1	TRBJ2-7	CSASGDRGAGQYF	TGCAGTGCTAGCGGTGACAGGGGGGCGGGGCAGTACTTC
TRBV27	NA	NA	TRBJ2-7	CASSPLRGMVIHEQYF	TGTGCCAGCAGTCCCTTAAGAGGTATGGTTATTCACGAGCAGTACTTC
TRBV20-1	NA	NA	TRBJ2-2	CSARPQRDTGELFF	TGCAGTGCTAGACCCCAGCGGGACACCGGGGAGTTGTTTTTT
TRBV29-1	NA	TRBD2	TRBJ2-5	CSAEGLAGRETQYF	TGCAGCGCCGAGGGACTAGCGGGAAGAGAGACCCAGTACTTC
TRBV29-1	NA	NA	TRBJ2-5	CSVDLVVGKETQYF	TGCAGCGTTGACCTAGTGGTTGGGAAAGAGACCCAGTACTTC
TRBV6-2/TRBV6-3	many	NA	TRBJ2-7	CASSEGGFSYEQYF	TGTGCCAGCAGTGAGGGCGGTTTCTCCTACGAGCAGTACTTC
TRBV9	NA	TRBD1	TRBJ2-7	CASSVTGDEQYF	TGTGCCAGCAGCGTGACAGGGGACGAGCAGTACTTC
TRBV7-2	few	TRBD2	TRBJ2-1	CASSATSGPYNERFF	TGTGCCAGCAGCGCGACTAGCGGGCCCTACAATGAGCGGTTCTTC
TRBV29-1	few	NA	TRBJ2-3	CSVEPVQGPRTDTQYF	TGCAGCGTTGAACCCGTGCAGGGCCCTCGCACAGATACGCAGTATTTT
TRBV12-3/TRBV12-4	NA	TRBD1	TRBJ1-1	CASSPRDRAGDTEAFF	TGTGCCAGCAGTCCGAGAGACAGGGCAGGGGACACTGAAGCTTTCTTT
TRBV5-1	NA	NA	TRBJ2-7	CASSFDQGGDYEQYF	TGCGCCAGCAGCTTTGATCAGGGCGGGGACTACGAGCAGTACTTC
TRBV20-1	NA	TRBD2	TRBJ2-3	CSARPLGLAGGWGRADTQYF	TGCAGTGCTAGACCCCTGGGACTAGCGGGAGGATGGGGCAGGGCAGATACGCAGTATTTT
TRBV6-5	few	NA	TRBJ2-7	CASSYSRVTLGSYEQYF	TGTGCCAGCAGTTACAGCAGGGTAACTCTCGGATCCTACGAGCAGTACTTC
TRBV29-1	NA	NA	TRBJ2-3	CSVALSGRGPPDTQYF	TGCAGCGTTGCGCTAAGCGGACGAGGGCCCCCAGATACGCAGTATTTT
TRBV12-3/TRBV12-4	NA	NA	TRBJ2-7	CASSLIRAGEQYF	TGTGCCAGCAGTTTAATCAGGGCCGGCGAGCAGTACTTC
TRBV29-1	NA	NA	TRBJ2-1	CSVESKEQFF	TGCAGCGTTGAAAGCAAGGAGCAGTTCTTC
TRBV20-1	few	NA	TRBJ1-2	CSAREIGKNYGYTF	TGCAGTGCTAGAGAGATCGGCAAGAACTATGGCTACACCTTC
TRBV9	NA	TRBD2	TRBJ2-3	CASSVTSGDTDTQYF	TGTGCCAGCAGCGTAACTAGCGGAGACACAGATACGCAGTATTTT
TRBV7-9	few	TRBD1	TRBJ1-1	CASSLTGGPNTEAFF	TGTGCCAGCAGCCTGACAGGGGGCCCGAACACTGAAGCTTTCTTT
TRBV7-2	few	TRBD1	TRBJ2-7	CASSLSGTGTIYEQYF	TGTGCCAGCAGCTTATCCGGGACAGGGACCATCTACGAGCAGTACTTC
TRBV6-2/TRBV6-3	NA	TRBD2	TRBJ2-5	CASRTSGQETQYF	TGTGCCAGCAGGACTAGCGGACAAGAGACCCAGTACTTC
TRBV28	NA	NA	TRBJ2-6	CASTFGRAGANVLTF	TGTGCCAGCACCTTCGGTAGGGCTGGGGCCAACGTCCTGACTTTC
TRBV4-2	once	NA	TRBJ2-1	CACSQDPQGLSYNEQFF	TGTGCCTGCAGCCAAGATCCGCAGGGACTCTCCTACAATGAGCAGTTCTTC
TRBV24-1	once	NA	TRBJ1-4	CATSDSNNEKLFF	TGTGCCACCAGTGACAGTAATAATGAAAAACTGTTTTTT
TRBV5-6	NA	NA	TRBJ2-1	CASSSRQASPKDEQFF	TGTGCCAGCAGCTCCCGGCAGGCCTCGCCAAAGGATGAGCAGTTCTTC
TRBV6-5	few	TRBD2	TRBJ2-1	CASSPWRAGGYNEQFF	TGTGCCAGCAGTCCCTGGAGGGCGGGAGGCTACAATGAGCAGTTCTTC
TRBV7-3	many	NA	TRBJ2-3	CASSPPGSYTQYF	TGTGCCAGCAGCCCCCCCGGATCTTATACGCAGTATTTT
TRBV29-1	NA	NA	TRBJ2-1	CSVEEPRDEQFF	TGCAGCGTTGAGGAACCCAGGGATGAGCAGTTCTTC
TRBV28	few	NA	TRBJ1-2	CASRPTRVHGYGYTF	TGTGCCAGCAGACCTACCCGAGTCCATGGCTATGGCTACACCTTC
TRBV11-2	few	NA	TRBJ2-2	CASSPALNTGELFF	TGTGCCAGCAGCCCCGCTTTAAACACCGGGGAGCTGTTTTTT
TRBV12-3/TRBV12-4	few	TRBD2	TRBJ2-3	CASSFRRTGSLAGARRITDTQYF	TGTGCCAGCAGTTTTCGTCGGACAGGATCTTTAGCGGGAGCCCGCAGGATCACAGATACGCAGTATTTT
TRBV28	few	NA	TRBJ2-7	CASSLTGQEQYF	TGTGCCAGCAGTTTAACCGGGCAGGAGCAGTACTTC
TRBV10-3	few	TRBD2	TRBJ2-7	CAIRNGLAGTGEQYF	TGTGCCATCAGGAACGGACTAGCGGGGACTGGAGAGCAGTACTTC
TRBV18	NA	TRBD1	TRBJ2-1	CASSPQGQYNEQFF	TGTGCCAGCTCACCACAGGGACAGTACAATGAGCAGTTCTTC
TRBV5-5	once	NA	TRBJ2-1	CASSLTRGNSEQFF	TGTGCCAGCAGCTTGACTAGGGGTAATTCTGAGCAGTTCTTC
TRBV11-2	few	NA	TRBJ2-1	CASSLAGPDNEQFF	TGTGCCAGCAGCTTAGCGGGTCCCGACAATGAGCAGTTCTTC
TRBV6-2/TRBV6-3	NA	NA	TRBJ1-5	CASKDLPETGQPQHF	TGTGCCAGCAAGGACCTCCCCGAGACGGGTCAGCCCCAGCATTTT
TRBV5-1	NA	NA	TRBJ2-5	CASSLVSVGKGETQYF	TGCGCCAGCAGCTTGGTCTCTGTCGGGAAGGGGGAGACCCAGTACTTC
TRBV11-1	NA	TRBD2	TRBJ2-1	CASSLSPGLAGGRSSYNEQFF	TGTGCCAGCAGCTTAAGCCCCGGACTAGCGGGTGGGAGAAGCTCCTACAATGAGCAGTTCTTC
TRBV7-2	few	TRBD1	TRBJ2-7	CASSRWTGTYEQYF	TGTGCCAGCAGCCGCTGGACAGGGACCTACGAGCAGTACTTC
TRBV18	NA	TRBD1	TRBJ2-7	CASSPTQGAGEQYF	TGTGCCAGCTCACCAACGCAGGGGGCAGGCGAGCAGTACTTC